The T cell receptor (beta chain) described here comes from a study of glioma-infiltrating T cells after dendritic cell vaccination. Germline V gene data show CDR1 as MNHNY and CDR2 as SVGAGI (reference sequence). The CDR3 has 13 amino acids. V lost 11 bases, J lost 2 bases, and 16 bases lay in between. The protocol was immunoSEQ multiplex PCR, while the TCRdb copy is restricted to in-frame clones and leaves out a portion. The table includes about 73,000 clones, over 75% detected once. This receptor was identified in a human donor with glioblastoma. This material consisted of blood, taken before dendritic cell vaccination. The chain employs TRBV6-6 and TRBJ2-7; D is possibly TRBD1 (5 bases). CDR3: CAGYRPRTYEQYF. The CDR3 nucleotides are TGTGCCGGCTACAGGCCGCGGACCTACGAGCAGTACTTC.